The rows below give T cell receptor beta chains drawn from one sample of a study of T cells in Graves' hyperthyroidism and ophthalmopathy. Using its own MiXCR run on the multiplex PCR reads, TCRdb lists one record per CDR3 protein. Of more than 500,000 distinct CDR3 sequences listed, over 12% were seen once; the top ten hold around 4.5%. What was sequenced was blood. All receptors come from a woman aged 40 to 50 with Graves' ophthalmopathy. Each CDR3 is given with its conserved first and last residue. D genes are given only for firm matches. A row's size may be missing; if present it is once, few, many or a size class.

NA,TRBJ2-5,NA,TRBV6-2/TRBV6-3,13,CASSCPIRGTQYF,TGTGCCAGCAGTTGCCCCATCCGTGGGACCCAGTACTTC
many,TRBJ2-2,TRBD2,TRBV20-1,15,CSAPGGTSGTGELFF,TGCAGTGCGCCGGGGGGGACTAGCGGTACCGGGGAGCTGTTTTTT
many,TRBJ2-5,NA,TRBV28,15,CASSPPGGAGETQYF,TGTGCCAGCAGCCCGCCAGGGGGAGCGGGAGAGACCCAGTACTTC
many,TRBJ2-7,TRBD1,TRBV20-1,17,CSARSGTGALSSYEQYF,TGCAGTGCTAGATCCGGGACAGGGGCCCTGAGCTCCTACGAGCAGTACTTC
many,TRBJ2-7,NA,TRBV7-6,14,CASSLEVGAYEQYF,TGTGCCAGCAGCTTAGAAGTGGGAGCCTACGAGCAGTACTTC
many,TRBJ1-2,NA,TRBV28,14,CASTAGTPAYGYTF,TGTGCCAGCACGGCGGGGACACCAGCCTATGGCTACACCTTC
many,TRBJ1-2,NA,TRBV6-2/TRBV6-3,12,CASSPRFYGYTF,TGTGCCAGCAGTCCGCGATTTTATGGCTACACCTTC
many,TRBJ2-3,TRBD2,TRBV11-1,15,CASLAGGRVTDTQYF,TGTGCCTCGCTAGCGGGAGGTCGGGTGACAGATACGCAGTATTTT
few,TRBJ2-2,NA,TRBV12-3/TRBV12-4,14,CASSFRRAHGELFF,TGTGCCAGCAGCTTCCGGAGGGCCCACGGGGAGCTGTTTTTT
many,TRBJ2-7,NA,TRBV4-1,15,CASSQGRAHSYEQYF,TGCGCCAGCAGCCAAGGTAGGGCGCACTCCTACGAGCAGTACTTC
few,TRBJ2-6,NA,TRBV11-2,18,CASSLDSGAYSGANVLTF,TGTGCCAGCAGCTTAGACTCGGGAGCGTACTCTGGGGCCAACGTCCTGACTTTC
NA,TRBJ2-2,NA,TRBV7-2,14,CASSPKPGGTELFF,TGTGCCAGCAGCCCAAAGCCGGGGGGCACGGAGCTGTTTTTT
NA,TRBJ1-5,TRBD1,TRBV6-1,15,CASKPGQGLNQPQHF,TGTGCCAGCAAACCGGGACAGGGGCTCAATCAGCCCCAGCATTTT
NA,TRBJ1-1,NA,TRBV19,14,CASSIIGRDTEAFF,TGTGCCAGTAGTATTATTGGGAGGGACACTGAAGCTTTCTTT
many,TRBJ2-4,TRBD1,TRBV12-3/TRBV12-4,15,CASSQVTGGENIQYF,TGTGCCAGCAGCCAAGTGACAGGGGGCGAAAACATTCAGTACTTC
NA,TRBJ2-5,NA,TRBV9,14,CASSVKSGKETQYF,TGTGCCAGCAGCGTCAAGTCAGGGAAAGAGACCCAGTACTTC
NA,TRBJ1-2,NA,TRBV10-3,14,CAISELDTSYGYTF,TGTGCCATCAGTGAGCTGGACACTTCCTACGGCTACACCTTC
many,TRBJ2-2,TRBD1,TRBV4-2,20,CASTNDLGAGGLANTGELFF,TGTGCCAGCACAAACGATCTAGGGGCAGGGGGCCTAGCGAACACCGGGGAGCTGTTTTTT
NA,TRBJ1-5,TRBD1,TRBV20-1,16,CSGRTGGVYSNQPQHF,TGCAGCGGTAGGACAGGGGGGGTCTATAGCAATCAGCCCCAGCATTTT
many,TRBJ1-1,NA,TRBV19,14,CASSTDVGNTEAFF,TGTGCCAGTAGTACAGACGTGGGGAACACTGAAGCTTTCTTT
many,TRBJ2-2,TRBD2,TRBV20-1,14,CSARVAGNTGELFF,TGCAGTGCTAGAGTAGCGGGAAACACCGGGGAGCTGTTTTTT
many,TRBJ2-7,NA,TRBV28,14,CASTFQGSAYEQYF,TGTGCCAGCACCTTTCAGGGTTCTGCCTACGAGCAGTACTTC